A single sample is the source of the 2 T cell receptor beta chains below, sequenced in a study of cytomegalovirus exposure and HLA in healthy donors. The PCR had 60 Vbeta and 13 Jbeta primers. Clones were read by immunoSEQ multiplex PCR, and TCRdb kept only the in-frame ones, dropping some. The repertoire holds around 140,000 clones, with about 80% as singletons. The sample taken for sequencing was PBMCs. These receptors originate from a man aged 40-49 years in good health and CMV-seronegative.

The J gene is TRBJ1-1, the V gene TRBV7-2; weak D call: TRBD1 (6 bases). The germline CDR1 and CDR2 sequences are SGHTA and FQGNSA. Trimming pared 5 bases from V and 4 bases from J, leaving 14 bases between. This CDR3 is built from 14 residues. The CDR3 is CASSPLTGSTEAFF. Here the CDR3 DNA reads TGTGCCAGCAGCCCCCTTACAGGGTCCACTGAAGCTTTCTTT.

This chain connects TRBV15 to TRBJ1-1, with D possibly being TRBD1 (5 bases). V was trimmed by 0 bases and J by 1 base, leaving 12 bases between them. Germline-derived CDR1 and CDR2 are LNHNV and YYDKDF (reference sequence). CDR3 length equals 16 residues. CDR3 in amino acids: CATSRDWRGTNTEAFF. The DNA for the CDR3 is TGTGCCACCAGCAGAGATTGGCGGGGCACGAACACTGAAGCTTTCTTT.